These T cell receptor beta chains were read from a single sample in a study of T cell responses to AZD1222 COVID-19 vaccine. TCRdb's table, derived via immunoSEQ multiplex PCR, lists solely in-frame clones and lacks some. In the table there are about 54,000 clones, about 89% of which are singletons. The sample consisted of peripheral blood, taken on day 0 of AZD1222 vaccination. Receptor source: an adult in good health. CDR3s include the opening cysteine and the closing phenylalanine or tryptophan.

v_gene	CDR3aa
TRBV28	CASLRGHRANGPQHF
TRBV4-2	CASSQDGGLAGEFGSTDTQYF
TRBV5-1	CASSAGQGPNTEAFF
TRBV28	CASRKQGTDTQYF
TRBV15	CATSVKGGAGNTIYF
TRBV11-2	CASSLSRGVEQYF
TRBV24-1	CATSDAGLAGNEQFF
TRBV27	CASTSTGRGGTEAFF
TRBV7-9	CASSLGTALGEQYF
TRBV27	CASSLNTRFVDTQYF
TRBV7-9	CASSLNGLGGKSSYEQYF